This T cell receptor beta chain was identified in a study of cytomegalovirus exposure and HLA in healthy donors. Study results and caveats: One cluster of highly shared sequence variants probably arose as a sequencing artifact. Association of a missense DCLRE1C variant with TCR beta V- and J-gene trimming was reported in a later analysis.

The trim removed 1 base at V and 5 bases at J, leaving 10 bases unmatched. The CDR3 runs to 17 residues. Germline CDR1 LGHNT, CDR2 FRNRAP. The PCR made use of 60 Vbeta and 13 Jbeta primers. TCRdb's copy holds only in-frame clones and misses some; the assay was immunoSEQ multiplex PCR. The profile shows fewer than 150,000 clones, 60% to 85% of them singletons. Concerning this clone itself: Its cognate antigen is unknown.

What was sequenced was PBMCs. The chain uses TRBV12-5 and TRBJ2-5; TRBD2 aligns across 10 bases. The sequence was collected from a man between 18 and 35 years old in good health and CMV-seronegative. DNA for the CDR3: TGTGCTAGTGGTTTGGGGCATGGACTAGCGGAAAAGGAGACCCAGTACTTC. Translating it yields CASGLGHGLAEKETQYF.